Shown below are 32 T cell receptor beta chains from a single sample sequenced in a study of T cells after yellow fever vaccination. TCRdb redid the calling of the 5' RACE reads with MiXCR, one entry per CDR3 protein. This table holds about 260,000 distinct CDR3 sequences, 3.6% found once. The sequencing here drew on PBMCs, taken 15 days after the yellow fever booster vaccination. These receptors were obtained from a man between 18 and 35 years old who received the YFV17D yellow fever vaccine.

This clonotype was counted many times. The CDR3 protein is CSASEQGLNTEAFF. The CDR3 DNA sequence: TGCAGTGCTAGCGAACAGGGTCTGAACACTGAAGCTTTCTTT. This chain joins TRBV20-1 and TRBJ1-1; tentative D call: TRBD1 (6 bases). Trimming stripped 3 bases from V and 0 bases from J, with 11 bases between. Germline V gene lookup returns CDR1 DFQATT and CDR2 SNEGSKA (reference sequence). CDR3 size: 14 residues.

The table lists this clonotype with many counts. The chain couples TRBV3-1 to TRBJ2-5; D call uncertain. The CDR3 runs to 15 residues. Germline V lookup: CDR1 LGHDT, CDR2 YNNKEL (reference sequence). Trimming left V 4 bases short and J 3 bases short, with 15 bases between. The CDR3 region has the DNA TGTGCCAGCAGCCGCAGACGTGGCCCGGAAGAGACCCAGTACTTC. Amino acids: CASSRRRGPEETQYF.

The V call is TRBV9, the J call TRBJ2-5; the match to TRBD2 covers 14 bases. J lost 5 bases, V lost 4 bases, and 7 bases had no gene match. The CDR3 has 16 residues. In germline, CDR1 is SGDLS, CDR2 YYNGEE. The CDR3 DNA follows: TGTGCCAGCAGCTCCCCGACTAGCGGGGGGGGGGAGACCCAGTACTTC. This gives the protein CASSSPTSGGGETQYF.

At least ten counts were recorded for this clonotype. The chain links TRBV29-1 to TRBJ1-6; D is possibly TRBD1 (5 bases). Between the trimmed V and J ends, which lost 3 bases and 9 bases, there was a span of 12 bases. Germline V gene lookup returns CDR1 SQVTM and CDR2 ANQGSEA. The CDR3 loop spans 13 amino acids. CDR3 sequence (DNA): TGCAGCGTTGAGGTCGCCGGGGGTTCACCCCTCCACTTT. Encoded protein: CSVEVAGGSPLHF.

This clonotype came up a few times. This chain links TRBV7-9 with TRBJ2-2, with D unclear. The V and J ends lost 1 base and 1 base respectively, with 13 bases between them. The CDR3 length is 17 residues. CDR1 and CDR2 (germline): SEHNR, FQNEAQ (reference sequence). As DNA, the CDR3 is TGTGCCAGCAGCTTAGTCGCGGCGGCAGAGAACACCGGGGAGCTGTTTTTT. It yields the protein CASSLVAAAENTGELFF.

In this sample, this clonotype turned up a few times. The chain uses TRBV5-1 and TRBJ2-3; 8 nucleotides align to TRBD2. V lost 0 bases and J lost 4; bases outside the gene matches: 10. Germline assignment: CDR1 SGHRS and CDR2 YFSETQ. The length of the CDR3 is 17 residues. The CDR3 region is CASSLALSAGGSDTQYF. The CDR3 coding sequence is TGCGCCAGCAGCTTGGCCTTGTCGGCGGGGGGCTCAGATACGCAGTATTTT.

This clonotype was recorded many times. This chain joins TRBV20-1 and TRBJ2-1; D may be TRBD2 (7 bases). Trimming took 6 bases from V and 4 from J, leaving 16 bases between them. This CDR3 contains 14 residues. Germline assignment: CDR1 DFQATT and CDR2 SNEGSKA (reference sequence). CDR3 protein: CSARPRGAYNEQFF. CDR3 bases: TGCAGTGCCCGCCCCCGGGGGGCGTACAATGAGCAGTTCTTC.

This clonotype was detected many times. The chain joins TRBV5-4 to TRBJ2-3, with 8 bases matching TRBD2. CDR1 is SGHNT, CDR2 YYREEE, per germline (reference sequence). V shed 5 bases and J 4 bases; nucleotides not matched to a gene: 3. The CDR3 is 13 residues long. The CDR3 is CASRAGVADTQYF. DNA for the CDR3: TGTGCCAGCAGAGCGGGGGTGGCAGATACGCAGTATTTT. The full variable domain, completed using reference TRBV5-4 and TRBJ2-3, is ETGVTQSPTHLIKTRGQQVTLRCSSQSGHNTVSWYQQALGQGPQFIFQYYREEENGRGNFPPRFSGLQFPNYSSELNVNALELDDSALYLCASRAGVADTQYFGPGTRLTVL.

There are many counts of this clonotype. CDR3 amino acids: CSAKTLPGQGAFTQYF. CDR3 bases: TGCAGTGCCAAGACGCTACCGGGACAGGGGGCGTTTACGCAGTATTTT. The chain links TRBV20-1 to TRBJ2-3, with 12 bases fitting TRBD1. With 6 bases clipped from V and 8 bases from J, the junction kept 15 bases outside the gene matches. Germline V lookup: CDR1 DFQATT, CDR2 SNEGSKA (reference sequence). The CDR3 sequence is 16 residues long.

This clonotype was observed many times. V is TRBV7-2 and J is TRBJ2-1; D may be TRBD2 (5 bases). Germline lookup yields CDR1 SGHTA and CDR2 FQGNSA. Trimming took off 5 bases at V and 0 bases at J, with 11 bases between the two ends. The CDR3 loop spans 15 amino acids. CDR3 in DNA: TGTGCCAGCAGCGTTGCGGGCGGCTCCTACAATGAGCAGTTCTTC. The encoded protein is CASSVAGGSYNEQFF. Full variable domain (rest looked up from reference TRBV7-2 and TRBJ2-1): GAGVSQSPSNKVTEKGKDVELRCDPISGHTALYWYRQSLGQGLEFLIYFQGNSAPDKSGLPSDRFSAERTGGSVSTLTIQRTQQEDSAVYLCASSVAGGSYNEQFFGPGTRLTVL.

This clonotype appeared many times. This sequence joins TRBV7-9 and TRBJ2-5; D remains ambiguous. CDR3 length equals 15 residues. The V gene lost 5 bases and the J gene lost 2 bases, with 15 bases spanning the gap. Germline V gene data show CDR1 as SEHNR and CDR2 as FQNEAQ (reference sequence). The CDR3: CASSQFPRRQETQYF. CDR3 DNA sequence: TGTGCCAGCAGCCAATTCCCTAGGAGACAAGAGACCCAGTACTTC.

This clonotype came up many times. The DNA for the CDR3 is TGTGCCAGTAAGAGCGGTAGCGGGGGCCCCAACACCGGGGAGCTGTTTTTT. It yields the protein CASKSGSGGPNTGELFF. This sequence joins TRBV19 and TRBJ2-2; 9 positions agree with TRBD2. Germline CDR1 LNHDA, CDR2 SQIVND (reference sequence). V shed 7 bases, J shed 2 bases, and the junction held 11 bases outside the gene matches. The length of the CDR3 is 17 residues.

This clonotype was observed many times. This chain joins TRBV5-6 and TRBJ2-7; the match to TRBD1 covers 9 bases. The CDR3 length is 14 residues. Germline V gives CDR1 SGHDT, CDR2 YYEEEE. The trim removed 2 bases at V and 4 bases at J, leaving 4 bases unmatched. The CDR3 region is CASSFYGQGYEQYV. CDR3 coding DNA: TGTGCCAGCAGCTTTTATGGACAGGGGTACGAGCAGTACGTC.

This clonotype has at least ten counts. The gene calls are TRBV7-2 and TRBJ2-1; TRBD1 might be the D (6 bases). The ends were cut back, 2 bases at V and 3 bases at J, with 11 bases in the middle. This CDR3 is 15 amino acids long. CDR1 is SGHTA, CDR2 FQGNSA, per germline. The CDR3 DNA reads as TGTGCCAGCAGCTTACAGGGGATTTTCTACAATGAGCAGTTCTTC. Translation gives CASSLQGIFYNEQFF.

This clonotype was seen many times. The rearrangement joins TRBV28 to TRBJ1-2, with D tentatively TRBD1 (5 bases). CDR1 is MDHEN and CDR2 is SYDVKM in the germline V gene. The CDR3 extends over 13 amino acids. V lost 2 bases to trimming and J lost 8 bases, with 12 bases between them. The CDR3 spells CASSLGRENGYTF. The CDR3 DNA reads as TGTGCCAGCAGTTTAGGCAGGGAAAACGGCTACACCTTC.

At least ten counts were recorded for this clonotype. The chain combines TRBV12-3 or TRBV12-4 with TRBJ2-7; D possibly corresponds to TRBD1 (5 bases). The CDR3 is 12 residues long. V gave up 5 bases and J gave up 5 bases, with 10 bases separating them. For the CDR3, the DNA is TGTGCCAGCAGTGGGCAGGGCAACGAGCAGTACTTC. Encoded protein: CASSGQGNEQYF.

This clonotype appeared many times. CDR3 sequence: CASDRTATGELFF. CDR3 DNA sequence: TGTGCCAGCGACCGGACAGCCACCGGGGAGCTGTTTTTT. The genes are TRBV12-3 or TRBV12-4 and TRBJ2-2; possibly TRBD1 for D (6 bases). V was cut by 8 bases and J by 4 bases, with 11 bases left in between. The CDR3 runs 13 residues.

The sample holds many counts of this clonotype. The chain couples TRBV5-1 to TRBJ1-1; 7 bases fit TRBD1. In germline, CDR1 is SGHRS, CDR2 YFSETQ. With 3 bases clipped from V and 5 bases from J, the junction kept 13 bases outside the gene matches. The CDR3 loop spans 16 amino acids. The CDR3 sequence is CASSSTGAPGGTEAFF. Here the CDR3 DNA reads TGCGCCAGCAGCTCAACAGGGGCGCCCGGTGGGACTGAAGCTTTCTTT.

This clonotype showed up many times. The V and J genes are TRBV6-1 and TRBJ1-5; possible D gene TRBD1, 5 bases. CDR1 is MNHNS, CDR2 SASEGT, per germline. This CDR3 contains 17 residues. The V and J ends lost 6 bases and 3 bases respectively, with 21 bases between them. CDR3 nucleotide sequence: TGTGCCAGCAGACCCCTGGCCAGGGCCCTACACAATCAGCCCCAGCATTTT. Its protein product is CASRPLARALHNQPQHF.

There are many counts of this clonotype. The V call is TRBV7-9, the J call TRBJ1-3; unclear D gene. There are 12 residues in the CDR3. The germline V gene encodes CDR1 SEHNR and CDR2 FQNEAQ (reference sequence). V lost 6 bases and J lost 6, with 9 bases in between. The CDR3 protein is CASSTRQNTIYF. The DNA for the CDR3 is TGTGCCAGCAGTACAAGACAAAACACCATATATTTT.

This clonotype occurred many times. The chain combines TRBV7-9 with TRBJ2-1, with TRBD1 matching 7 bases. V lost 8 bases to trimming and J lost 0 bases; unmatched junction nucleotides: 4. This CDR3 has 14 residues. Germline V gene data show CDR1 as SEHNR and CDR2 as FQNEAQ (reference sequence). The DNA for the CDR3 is TGTGCCAGCGGATCAGGGGGCTCCTACAATGAGCAGTTCTTC. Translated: CASGSGGSYNEQFF.

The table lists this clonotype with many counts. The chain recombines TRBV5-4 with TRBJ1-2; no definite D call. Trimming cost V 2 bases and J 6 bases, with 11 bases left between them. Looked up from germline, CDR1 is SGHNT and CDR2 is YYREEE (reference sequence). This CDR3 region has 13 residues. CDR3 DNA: TGTGCCAGCAGCTTTTTATCCCGAGATGGCTACACCTTC. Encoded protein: CASSFLSRDGYTF.

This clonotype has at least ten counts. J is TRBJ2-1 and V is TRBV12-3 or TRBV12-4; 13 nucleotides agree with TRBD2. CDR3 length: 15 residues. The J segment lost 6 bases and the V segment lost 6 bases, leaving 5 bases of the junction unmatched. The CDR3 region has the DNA TGTGCCAGCAGGCTGACTAGCGGGGGGTCCAATGAGCAGTTCTTC. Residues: CASRLTSGGSNEQFF.

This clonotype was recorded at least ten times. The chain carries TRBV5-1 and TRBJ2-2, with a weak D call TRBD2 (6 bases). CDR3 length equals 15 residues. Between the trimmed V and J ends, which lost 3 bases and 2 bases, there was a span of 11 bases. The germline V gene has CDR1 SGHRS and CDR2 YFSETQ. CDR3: CASSWGDFNTGELFF. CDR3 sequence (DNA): TGCGCCAGCAGCTGGGGGGACTTTAACACCGGGGAGCTGTTTTTT.

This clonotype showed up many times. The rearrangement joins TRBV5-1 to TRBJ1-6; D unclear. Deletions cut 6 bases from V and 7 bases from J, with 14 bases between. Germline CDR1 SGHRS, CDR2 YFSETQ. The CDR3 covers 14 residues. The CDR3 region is CASTVDSGNSPLHF. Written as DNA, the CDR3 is TGCGCCAGCACAGTAGACTCGGGAAATTCACCCCTCCACTTT.

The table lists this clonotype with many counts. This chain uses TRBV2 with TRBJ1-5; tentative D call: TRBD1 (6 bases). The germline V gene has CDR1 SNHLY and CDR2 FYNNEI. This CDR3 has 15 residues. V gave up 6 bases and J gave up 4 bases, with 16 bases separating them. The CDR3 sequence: CASSETTGTNQPQHF. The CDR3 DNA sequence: TGTGCCAGCAGCGAGACGACAGGTACAAATCAGCCCCAGCATTTT.

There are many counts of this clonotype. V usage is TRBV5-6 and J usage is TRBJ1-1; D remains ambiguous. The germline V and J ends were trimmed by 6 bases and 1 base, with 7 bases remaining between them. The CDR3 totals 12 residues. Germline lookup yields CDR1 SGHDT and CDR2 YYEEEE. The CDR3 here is CASNTPNTEAFF. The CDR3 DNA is TGTGCCAGCAATACACCGAACACTGAAGCTTTCTTT.

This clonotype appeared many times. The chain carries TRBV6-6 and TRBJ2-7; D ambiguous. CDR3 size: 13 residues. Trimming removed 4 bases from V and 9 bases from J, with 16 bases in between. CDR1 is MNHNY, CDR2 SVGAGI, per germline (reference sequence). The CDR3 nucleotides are TGTGCCAGCAGTTTGACCCTGCTGGGGTGGCAGTACGTC. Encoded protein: CASSLTLLGWQYV.

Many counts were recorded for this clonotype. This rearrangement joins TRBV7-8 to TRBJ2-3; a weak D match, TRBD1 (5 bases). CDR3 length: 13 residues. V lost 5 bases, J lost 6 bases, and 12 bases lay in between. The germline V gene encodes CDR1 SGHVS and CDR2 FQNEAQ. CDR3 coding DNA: TGTGCCAGCAGCCCAGGGCCGGCTGATACGCAGTATTTT. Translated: CASSPGPADTQYF.

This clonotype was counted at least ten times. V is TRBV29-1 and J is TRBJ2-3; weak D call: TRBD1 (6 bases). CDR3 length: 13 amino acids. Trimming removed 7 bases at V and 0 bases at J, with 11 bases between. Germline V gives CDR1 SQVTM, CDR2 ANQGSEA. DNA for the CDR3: TGCAGCGCAGTGGGGGCTAGCACAGATACGCAGTATTTT. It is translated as CSAVGASTDTQYF.

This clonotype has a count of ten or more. The CDR3: CASSQDGKNIQYF. The CDR3, as DNA: TGTGCCAGCAGTCAGGACGGTAAAAACATTCAGTACTTC. The V call is TRBV2, the J call TRBJ2-4, with D uncertain. Looked up from germline, CDR1 is SNHLY and CDR2 is FYNNEI. The V gene lost 5 bases and the J gene lost 4 bases, with 9 bases spanning the gap. The CDR3 runs 13 residues.

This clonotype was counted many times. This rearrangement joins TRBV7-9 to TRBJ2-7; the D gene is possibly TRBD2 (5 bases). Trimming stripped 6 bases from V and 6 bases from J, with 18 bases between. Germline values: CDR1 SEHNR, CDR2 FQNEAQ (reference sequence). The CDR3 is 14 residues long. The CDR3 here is CASSTRGREREQYV. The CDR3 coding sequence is TGTGCCAGCAGTACCCGGGGTAGGGAACGCGAGCAGTACGTC.